One sample yielded the 32 T cell receptor beta chains listed below, sequenced in a study of shared clonotypes between healthy human individuals. TCRdb's table, derived via immunoSEQ multiplex PCR, lists solely in-frame clones and lacks some. The sample has about 100,000 clones, 68% seen once. Material for sequencing was memory CD8+ T cells sorted from blood. Subset reported: CD45RO+ cells pooled with CCR7-negative TemRA cells. The receptors derive from a young man in good health.

The CDR3 bases are TGTGCCAGCAGCTCCCTCGGGGAGGCTTACACAGATACGCAGTATTTT. Protein product: CASSSLGEAYTDTQYF. V and J are TRBV11-2 and TRBJ2-3, with D possibly matching TRBD2 (6 bases). Trimming removed 4 bases from V and 2 bases from J, with 16 bases in between. CDR1 is SGHAT and CDR2 is FQNNGV in the germline V gene. The CDR3 contains 16 residues.

V and J are TRBV7-8 and TRBJ1-3; the match to TRBD1 covers 10 bases. The germline CDR1 and CDR2 sequences are SGHVS and FQNEAQ. V gave up 6 bases and J gave up 4 bases; unmatched junction bases: 6. The CDR3 spans 15 residues. CDR3 sequence: CASRQGTGVGNTIYF. In nucleotides, the CDR3 is TGTGCCAGCAGGCAGGGGACAGGGGTAGGAAACACCATATATTTT.

The chain has TRBV4-3 and TRBJ2-3; 10 bases map to TRBD2. Trimming removed 8 bases from V and 2 bases from J; junction bases left unmatched: 10. Germline CDR1 reads LGHNA; CDR2 reads YSLEER. CDR3 length: 16 residues. CDR3: CASASGLAKNTDTQYF. CDR3 sequence (DNA): TGCGCCAGCGCGTCGGGACTAGCGAAAAACACAGATACGCAGTATTTT.

In this sample, this clone turned up a few times. This chain joins TRBV11-2 and TRBJ2-5; 7 positions agree with TRBD2. Looked up from germline, CDR1 is SGHAT and CDR2 is FQNNGV. The CDR3 is 15 residues long. After removal of 5 bases from V and 5 bases from J, the junction contained 11 bases not matched to a gene. CDR3 nucleotide sequence: TGTGCCAGCAGCAACCTTAGCGGGTCGGGTGAGACCCAGTACTTC. Translated: CASSNLSGSGETQYF. Drawing the rest from reference TRBV11-2 and TRBJ2-5, the complete variable domain is EAGVAQSPRYKIIEKRQSVAFWCNPISGHATLYWYQQILGQGPKLLIQFQNNGVVDDSQLPKDRFSAERLKGVDSTLKIQPAKLEDSAVYLCASSNLSGSGETQYFGPGTRLLVL.

The rearrangement uses TRBV25-1 and TRBJ2-1; 7 bases line up with TRBD1. Germline CDR1 MGHDK, CDR2 SYGVNS. The CDR3 has 14 residues. J was trimmed by 4 bases and V by 2 bases; bases with no gene match: 2. CDR3 in DNA: TGTGCCAGCAGTGAACAGGGGGAATACAATGAGCAGTTCTTC. It translates to CASSEQGEYNEQFF.

The chain recombines TRBV6-6 with TRBJ2-1; 9 nucleotides align to TRBD1. The CDR3 extends over 12 amino acids. With V trimmed by 10 bases and J by 9 bases, 7 bases remained unmatched. The V gene's germline CDR1 is MNHNY and CDR2 SVGAGI (reference sequence). CDR3 loop: CATDRGQGEQFF. The CDR3 DNA is TGTGCCACGGACAGGGGACAAGGTGAGCAGTTCTTC.

This chain uses TRBV7-9 with TRBJ2-5, with 7 nucleotides matching TRBD1. CDR1 is SEHNR and CDR2 is FQNEAQ in the germline V gene (reference sequence). V was clipped by 8 bases and J by 1 base; unmatched bases: 13. There are 16 residues in the CDR3. CDR3 region: CASAFIISGGQETQYF. Written as DNA, the CDR3 is TGTGCCAGCGCCTTCATTATTTCAGGGGGCCAAGAGACCCAGTACTTC.

This chain connects TRBV27 to TRBJ1-2; D call uncertain. V was trimmed by 3 bases and J by 0 bases, leaving 14 bases between them. The CDR3 has 16 residues. CDR1 and CDR2 from the germline V gene are MNHEY and SMNVEV (reference sequence). Here the CDR3 reads CASSFSGGTSNYGYTF. CDR3 in DNA: TGTGCCAGCAGTTTCTCCGGAGGAACATCTAACTATGGCTACACCTTC.

There are a few counts of this clone. V is TRBV27 and J is TRBJ2-2; a possible D gene is TRBD1 (7 bases). Trimming removed 5 bases at V and 1 base at J, with 26 bases between. There are 20 residues in the CDR3. Germline CDR1 and CDR2: MNHEY and SMNVEV (reference sequence). The CDR3: CASSPGPWQGGLENTGELFF. CDR3 bases: TGTGCCAGCAGTCCCGGTCCGTGGCAGGGGGGATTAGAGAACACCGGGGAGCTGTTTTTT.

In its sample, this clone was seen a few times. The J gene is TRBJ1-5, the V gene TRBV6-1; D is uncertain. Trimming stripped 2 bases from V and 4 bases from J, with 9 bases between. CDR1 is MNHNS, CDR2 SASEGT, per germline. This CDR3 has 14 amino acids. The CDR3 loop reads CASSESNGNQPQHF. In nucleotides, the CDR3 is TGTGCCAGCAGTGAATCAAACGGTAATCAGCCCCAGCATTTT.

This clone was counted many times. The V gene is TRBV4-1, the J gene TRBJ1-4, with TRBD1 identical over 9 bases. Trimming removed 3 bases from V and 3 bases from J; junction bases left unmatched: 2. This CDR3 region has 15 residues. The V gene's germline CDR1 is MGHRA and CDR2 YSYEKL. CDR3 bases: TGCGCCAGCAGCCAGGGACAGGGACCTAATGAAAAACTGTTTTTT. Its protein product is CASSQGQGPNEKLFF.

This clone was seen only once. The genes are TRBV25-1 and TRBJ1-3; 7 bases fit TRBD1. V lost 5 bases to trimming and J lost 0 bases; unmatched junction nucleotides: 7. The CDR3 sequence is 16 residues long. Germline-derived CDR1 and CDR2 are MGHDK and SYGVNS. The CDR3 coding sequence is TGTGCCAGCAGTACCCAGGGGGGCGGCTCTGGAAACACCATATATTTT. Translation gives CASSTQGGGSGNTIYF.

This clone was counted only a few times. The chain has TRBV27 and TRBJ2-1; 11 bases are shared with TRBD2. This CDR3 spans 14 amino acids. V dropped 6 bases and J dropped 9; count of bases not matched to a gene: 7. The germline gives CDR1 MNHEY, CDR2 SMNVEV (reference sequence). CDR3 sequence: CASSHRLAGLEQFF. Written as DNA, the CDR3 is TGTGCCAGCAGCCACCGACTAGCGGGACTTGAGCAGTTCTTC.

The chain uses TRBV30 and TRBJ2-5, with no clear D. V was pared by 2 bases and J by 9 bases, with 19 bases between. The CDR3 has 14 residues. CDR1 and CDR2 from the germline V gene are GTSNPN and SVGIG (reference sequence). CDR3 sequence (DNA): TGTGCCTGGAGTCACCTAGGCATCCTTAAGGCCCAGTACTTC. It specifies CAWSHLGILKAQYF.

The chain couples TRBV6-5 to TRBJ2-1; TRBD2 agrees at 8 bases. Germline V gene data show CDR1 as MNHEY and CDR2 as SVGAGI. The CDR3 sequence is 16 residues long. The J segment lost 4 bases and the V segment lost 4 bases, leaving 9 bases of the junction unmatched. CDR3 region: CASSSGAGESYNEQFF. DNA for the CDR3: TGTGCCAGCAGTTCTGGAGCGGGAGAATCTTACAATGAGCAGTTCTTC.

CDR3 sequence: CASTQARGNYGYTF. DNA for the CDR3: TGTGCCAGCACTCAGGCCCGGGGGAACTATGGCTACACCTTC. V gene TRBV27 combines with J gene TRBJ1-2; D is possibly TRBD1 (5 bases). Trimming removed 7 bases at V and 2 bases at J, with 14 bases between. Germline V CDR1 and CDR2: MNHEY, SMNVEV (reference sequence). The CDR3 has 14 amino acids.

This clone is a singleton in its sample. The chain recombines TRBV6-6 with TRBJ2-7; no clear D. The ends were cut back, 6 bases at V and 2 bases at J, with 14 bases in the middle. CDR3 length: 14 amino acids. Germline CDR1 reads MNHNY; CDR2 reads SVGAGI (reference sequence). The CDR3 DNA sequence: TGTGCCAGCAGCATCGACGGAGCCCCCTACGAGCAGTACTTC. This encodes CASSIDGAPYEQYF.

The rearrangement uses TRBV21-1 and TRBJ1-5. TRBV21-1 is reported as a pseudogene. The length of the CDR3 is 14 residues. CDR3 loop: CASSKVGSNQPQHF. The CDR3 DNA follows: TGTGCCAGCAGCAAAGTAGGGAGCAATCAGCCCCAGCATTTT.

This chain links TRBV28 with TRBJ1-3; 9 bases line up with TRBD1. Germline V gene sequence: CDR1 MDHEN, CDR2 SYDVKM. After removal of 6 bases from V and 4 bases from J, the junction contained 13 bases not matched to a gene. CDR3 length: 17 amino acids. CDR3 coding DNA: TGTGCCAGCAGCCTAACGGGGACAGGGCGGTTGGGAAACACCATATATTTT. Translation gives CASSLTGTGRLGNTIYF.

The table lists this clone with a few counts. The chain employs TRBV5-1 and TRBJ2-5; 8 nucleotides align to TRBD2. The J call is uncertain, as TRBJ2-7 better fits the DNA end. This CDR3 comprises 18 residues. The germline CDR1 and CDR2 sequences are SGHRS and YFSETQ. Here the CDR3 DNA reads TGCGCCAGCAGCCCCTCATTTGCGGGAGGAAGAAAAGTCTACGAGCAGTACTTC. Residues: CASSPSFAGGRKVYEQYF.

This chain links TRBV6-4 with TRBJ1-5; no clear D. The germline V gene has CDR1 MRHNA and CDR2 SNTAGT. Trimming cost V 2 bases and J 6 bases, with 20 bases left between them. The CDR3 totals 17 residues. For the CDR3, the DNA is TGTGCCAGCAGTGACACCGTGGGTACCCAGTCGGTTCAGCCCCAGCATTTT. This sequence encodes CASSDTVGTQSVQPQHF.

The chain combines TRBV7-8 with TRBJ2-5; D is ambiguous. V dropped 5 bases and J dropped 7 bases, with 14 bases sitting between them. Germline CDR1 and CDR2: SGHVS and FQNEAQ. The CDR3 loop spans 13 amino acids. The CDR3 here is CASSPDRIGTQYF. The CDR3 DNA reads as TGTGCCAGCAGCCCAGACCGTATCGGGACCCAGTACTTC. The full variable domain, in which reference TRBV7-8 and TRBJ2-5 provide the parts outside the CDR3, is GAGVSQSPRYKVAKRGQDVALRCDPISGHVSLFWYQQALGQGPEFLTYFQNEAQLDKSGLPSDRFFAERPEGSVSTLKIQRTQQEDSAVYLCASSPDRIGTQYFGPGTRLLVL.

This rearrangement joins TRBV28 to TRBJ2-7, with D tentatively TRBD2 (5 bases). Looked up from germline, CDR1 is MDHEN and CDR2 is SYDVKM. The V end lost 5 bases, the J end lost 1 base, and 9 bases lay between the germline ends. This CDR3 contains 13 residues. CDR3 nucleotides: TGTGCCAGCAGTCCCGGGGTGTCCTACGAGCAGTACTTC. Translating gives CASSPGVSYEQYF. Full variable domain (outside the CDR3, taken from reference TRBV28 and TRBJ2-7): DVKVTQSSRYLVKRTGEKVFLECVQDMDHENMFWYRQDPGLGLRLIYFSYDVKMKEKGDIPEGYSVSREKKERFSLILESASTNQTSMYLCASSPGVSYEQYFGPGTRLTVT.

This clone was seen more than once but under ten times. The rearrangement uses TRBV10-2 and TRBJ2-3; no definite D call. The length of the CDR3 is 13 residues. CDR1 and CDR2 (germline): WSHSY, SAAADI. Trimming took off 3 bases at V and 0 bases at J, with 4 bases between the two ends. The DNA of the CDR3 is TGCGCCAGCAGTGAAGATAGCACAGATACGCAGTATTTT. It translates to CASSEDSTDTQYF.

The chain carries TRBV10-2 and TRBJ2-2, with TRBD1 matching over 7 bases. Germline trimming cut 10 bases from V and 2 bases from J; bases unmatched to any gene: 7. The CDR3 is made up of 14 amino acids. Germline loops: CDR1 WSHSY, CDR2 SAAADI. CDR3 sequence (DNA): TGCGCCACCACCTGGGACAGCAACACCGGGGAGCTGTTTTTT. The encoded protein is CATTWDSNTGELFF.

In its sample, this clone was seen many times. This chain links TRBV10-2 with TRBJ2-7, with D maybe TRBD1 (6 bases). CDR3 length: 13 amino acids. The ends were cut back, 6 bases at V and 2 bases at J, with 11 bases in the middle. Germline CDR1 and CDR2: WSHSY and SAAADI. The CDR3: CASSADSAYEQYF. The CDR3 DNA reads TGCGCCAGCAGCGCGGACAGTGCCTACGAGCAGTACTTC.

The chain links TRBV25-1 to TRBJ2-7; D assignment may be TRBD1 or TRBD2 (5 bases each). Trimming cost V 4 bases and J 3 bases, with 19 bases left between them. This CDR3 is 16 amino acids long. Germline V gives CDR1 MGHDK, CDR2 SYGVNS. The CDR3 DNA sequence: TGTGCCAGCAGTGGACCAGGGACGGAAAAGGGCTACGAGCAGTACTTC. Its protein product is CASSGPGTEKGYEQYF.

The rearrangement links TRBV10-1 to TRBJ1-5; no definite D call. This CDR3 is built from 18 residues. The V gene's germline CDR1 is WNHNN and CDR2 SYGVQD (reference sequence). Trimming took 7 bases from V and 2 from J, leaving 24 bases between them. This CDR3 is CASIYRAPCCEGNQPQHF. CDR3 DNA: TGCGCCAGCATATATAGGGCTCCTTGTTGCGAAGGCAATCAGCCCCAGCATTTT.

V and J are TRBV25-1 and TRBJ2-7, with D possibly TRBD2 on 6 matching bases. V was shortened by 4 bases and J by 5 bases, with 12 bases between the two germline ends. The CDR3 sequence is 13 residues long. The germline gives CDR1 MGHDK, CDR2 SYGVNS. Written as DNA, the CDR3 is TGTGCCAGCAGTGTGCGGGAAGAGGACGAGCAGTACTTC. Amino acid sequence: CASSVREEDEQYF.

This clone was picked up one time. Here the CDR3 reads CSVVQGGDGYTF. In DNA, the CDR3 is TGCAGCGTTGTTCAGGGGGGAGATGGCTACACCTTC. The rearrangement links TRBV29-1 to TRBJ1-2; 7 bases match TRBD1. The trim removed 4 bases at V and 6 bases at J, leaving 5 bases unmatched. Per germline, CDR1 SQVTM and CDR2 ANQGSEA. This CDR3 comprises 12 residues.

With regard to this clone: A read error is possible here, since a much larger clone lies one base away. In the same sample, other DNA sequences code for this CDR3. The V call is TRBV6-5, the J call TRBJ2-7; TRBD1 matches 11 bases. With 3 bases clipped from V and 3 bases from J, the junction kept 1 base outside the gene matches. The CDR3 sequence is 14 residues long. Germline V gene sequence: CDR1 MNHEY, CDR2 SVGAGI. CDR3 region: CASSYGTGGYEQYF. The CDR3 DNA follows: TGTGCCAGCAGTTATGGGACAGGGGGCTACGAGCAGTACTTC.

The J gene is TRBJ2-7, the V gene TRBV7-9, with D hard to call. In germline, CDR1 is SEHNR, CDR2 FQNEAQ (reference sequence). Trimming left V 5 bases short and J 3 bases short, with 11 bases between. The CDR3 consists of 13 residues. CDR3 amino acids: CASSHDGFYEQYF. In DNA form, the CDR3 reads TGTGCCAGCAGCCACGACGGTTTCTACGAGCAGTACTTC.